This TCR beta chain was obtained from a study of shared clonotypes between healthy human individuals. General study findings and limits: Naive subsets generally exceeded memory subsets in estimated richness. Relative to their counterparts shared across all four donors, non-shared clonotypes exhibited diminished generation probabilities.

In germline, CDR1 is SGHTA, CDR2 FQGNSA. This CDR3 region has 16 residues. V lost 2 bases to trimming and J lost 9 bases; unmatched junction nucleotides: 13. For every subset, genomic DNA was evenly distributed across several immunoSEQ plates. Only in-frame clones appear in the TCRdb table, and some are missing; sequencing was by immunoSEQ multiplex PCR. The sample records under 650,000 clones, 90% to 97% being singletons. Of note for this clone: No antigen is known for it.

Adults of Caucasian background living in Nashville, Tennessee made up all donors. The chain recombines TRBV7-2 with TRBJ2-5, with 9 nucleotides matching TRBD2. The specimen sequenced was naive CD4+ T cells sorted from blood. Regarding subset: CD45RA+ positively selected. The clonotype was recovered from a woman aged 25 to 39 in good health. The CDR3 region is CASSLSSGTSKGPQYF. CDR3 DNA: TGTGCCAGCAGCTTATCTAGCGGGACAAGTAAGGGGCCCCAGTACTTC.